The 18 T cell receptor beta chains listed next were all sequenced from one sample in a study of tumor-infiltrating lymphocytes in oesophageal squamous cell carcinoma. From the PCR reads, TCRdb called clonotypes with MiXCR, one entry per CDR3 protein. The data show 20,000 to 25,000 distinct CDR3 sequences, 38% seen once. Sequenced material: esophageal tumor tissue. These TCRs come from a male donor with esophageal squamous cell carcinoma.

This clonotype was seen repeatedly, ten times or more. This chain uses TRBV28 with TRBJ2-1; D not resolved. In germline, CDR1 is MDHEN, CDR2 SYDVKM. The CDR3 consists of 11 residues. Trimming shortened V by 6 bases and J by 5 bases, and 5 bases separated the two germline ends. CDR3 coding DNA: TGTGCCAGCAGACAGAACAATGAGCAGTTCTTC. Translation gives CASRQNNEQFF.

The chain couples TRBV27 to TRBJ2-4; 9 bases agree with TRBD2. The CDR3 spans 14 residues. V was clipped by 3 bases and J by 4 bases; unmatched bases: 1. The germline gives CDR1 MNHEY, CDR2 SMNVEV (reference sequence). In nucleotides, the CDR3 is TGTGCCAGCAGTTTGCTAGCGGGGAAAAACATTCAGTACTTC. The encoded protein is CASSLLAGKNIQYF.

This clonotype was observed many times. V usage is TRBV11-1 and J usage is TRBJ1-2, with D perhaps TRBD1 (5 bases). CDR1 and CDR2 (germline): SGHAT, FQDESV (reference sequence). Trimming removed 3 bases from V and 2 bases from J, with 13 bases in between. The CDR3 runs 15 residues. CDR3 in DNA: TGTGCCAGCAGCTTGGGCAGGGCGGAGAACTATGGCTACACCTTC. It specifies CASSLGRAENYGYTF.

This chain's CDR3 is CASSLAVLPEAFF. In DNA form, the CDR3 reads TGTGCCAGCAGCTTAGCGGTCCTCCCTGAAGCTTTCTTT. The chain uses TRBV7-2 and TRBJ1-1; D is unclear. This CDR3 has 13 residues. Trimming stripped 0 bases from V and 6 bases from J, with 8 bases between. Germline V gene lookup returns CDR1 SGHTA and CDR2 FQGNSA.

By sample fraction, this clonotype is medium-sized (0.01 to 0.1%). V gene TRBV12-3 or TRBV12-4 combines with J gene TRBJ2-6; D perhaps matches TRBD2 (5 bases). V was clipped by 7 bases and J by 4 bases, with 14 bases between them. The CDR3 is made up of 15 amino acids. The CDR3 reads CASKGRGSGANVLTF. The CDR3 bases are TGTGCCAGCAAGGGCCGCGGGTCCGGGGCCAACGTCCTGACTTTC.

The genes are TRBV5-1 and TRBJ1-3; 9 positions agree with TRBD1. Germline V lookup: CDR1 SGHRS, CDR2 YFSETQ. Trimming removed 4 bases from V and 2 bases from J; junction bases left unmatched: 7. The CDR3 length is 16 residues. The CDR3 sequence is CASSRGQGGPGNTIYF. The DNA of the CDR3 is TGCGCCAGCAGCCGGGGACAGGGAGGTCCTGGAAACACCATATATTTT.

The chain carries TRBV7-2 and TRBJ2-5, with D perhaps TRBD2 (7 bases). Gene TRBJ2-7 matches the end of the DNA better, so the J call may be wrong. The CDR3 sequence is 16 residues long. Germline-derived CDR1 and CDR2 are SGHTA and FQGNSA. The CDR3 nucleotides read TGTGCCAGCAGCTTAGGAAGCGGGACAAAACCGTACGAGCAGTACTTC. Amino acids: CASSLGSGTKPYEQYF.

This clonotype was found a few times. The chain couples TRBV5-6 to TRBJ2-3; 7 bases agree with TRBD2. This CDR3 spans 16 amino acids. V dropped 4 bases and J dropped 9; count of bases not matched to a gene: 17. Per the germline V gene, CDR1 is SGHDT and CDR2 is YYEEEE. The CDR3 here is CASSKEGVAGKITQYF. The CDR3 DNA reads TGTGCCAGCAGCAAGGAGGGCGTAGCGGGTAAAATAACGCAGTATTTT. Full variable domain (missing parts from reference TRBV5-6 and TRBJ2-3): DAGVTQSPTHLIKTRGQQVTLRCSPKSGHDTVSWYQQALGQGPQFIFQYYEEEERQRGNFPDRFSGHQFPNYSSELNVNALLLGDSALYLCASSKEGVAGKITQYFGPGTRLTVL.

This clonotype was picked up many times. The chain recombines TRBV28 with TRBJ2-7; unclear D gene. Germline CDR1 is MDHEN and CDR2 is SYDVKM. This CDR3 is 14 amino acids long. Trimming took off 6 bases at V and 2 bases at J, with 14 bases between the two ends. The chain's CDR3 is CASRLNDGPYEQYF. Here the CDR3 DNA reads TGTGCCAGCAGACTTAACGACGGACCCTACGAGCAGTACTTC. The variable domain in full, completed from reference TRBV28 and TRBJ2-7, reads DVKVTQSSRYLVKRTGEKVFLECVQDMDHENMFWYRQDPGLGLRLIYFSYDVKMKEKGDIPEGYSVSREKKERFSLILESASTNQTSMYLCASRLNDGPYEQYFGPGTRLTVT.

As regards this clonotype: The CDR3 ends on some other residue instead of the conserved phenylalanine or tryptophan, so this is likely a read error. It is unclear where the CDR3 begins or ends on the DNA, so no DNA is shown, and the CDR3 is as TCRdb lists it. The rearrangement links TRBV7-3 to TRBJ2-5; TRBD2 is taken as the D call from the table, unchecked against the DNA. Looked up from germline, CDR1 is SGHTA and CDR2 is FQGTGA. 21 amino acids form the CDR3, both terminal residues included. CDR3 protein: CAKRGACGTSGSAPRDPVLRA.

This clonotype was seen ten or more times. The chain couples TRBV9 to TRBJ2-3, with 8 positions matching TRBD2. V was pared by 2 bases and J by 0 bases, with 5 bases of the junction left unmatched. Germline V gene sequence: CDR1 SGDLS, CDR2 YYNGEE. The CDR3 has 16 amino acids. The CDR3 reads CASSVSLAVSTDTQYF. The CDR3 DNA reads TGTGCCAGCAGCGTGTCACTAGCGGTAAGCACAGATACGCAGTATTTT. Combining the CDR3 with reference TRBV9 and TRBJ2-3 gives the whole variable domain DSGVTQTPKHLITATGQRVTLRCSPRSGDLSVYWYQQSLDQGLQFLIQYYNGEERAKGNILERFSAQQFPDLHSELNLSSLELGDSALYFCASSVSLAVSTDTQYFGPGTRLTVL.

The chain employs TRBV27 and TRBJ2-3; D is unclear. This CDR3 has 14 amino acids. Germline V gene sequence: CDR1 MNHEY, CDR2 SMNVEV (reference sequence). V was trimmed by 2 bases and J by 0 bases, leaving 6 bases between them. CDR3 loop: CASSLRRSTDTQYF. DNA for the CDR3: TGTGCCAGCAGTTTACGGCGGAGCACAGATACGCAGTATTTT.

This clonotype was observed at least ten times. V gene TRBV7-9 combines with J gene TRBJ1-4; perhaps TRBD1 as D (5 bases). The V and J ends lost 1 base and 8 bases respectively, with 17 bases between them. The CDR3 spans 16 residues. Germline V gene data show CDR1 as SEHNR and CDR2 as FQNEAQ (reference sequence). The chain's CDR3 is CASSLVGTGLWEKLFF. DNA for the CDR3: TGTGCCAGCAGCTTAGTCGGGACGGGTTTATGGGAAAAACTGTTTTTT.

This clonotype occurred many times. A much larger clone lies a single base off, so this may be a read error. The chain carries TRBV28 and TRBJ2-7; 7 bases fit TRBD1. In germline, CDR1 is MDHEN, CDR2 SYDVKM. Unmatched junction bases numbered 8, after V lost 2 bases and J lost 7 bases. The CDR3 loop spans 14 amino acids. In nucleotides, the CDR3 is TGTGCCAGCAGTTTAGTGACAGGGCACAATGAGCAGTACTTC. It specifies CASSLVTGHNEQYF. Full variable domain (rest looked up from reference TRBV28 and TRBJ2-7): DVKVTQSSRYLVKRTGEKVFLECVQDMDHENMFWYRQDPGLGLRLIYFSYDVKMKEKGDIPEGYSVSREKKERFSLILESASTNQTSMYLCASSLVTGHNEQYFGPGTRLTVT.

V gene TRBV7-3 combines with J gene TRBJ2-3, with TRBD2 as a possible D gene (6 bases). The closer fit of TRBJ2-7 to the DNA end suggests the J call may be wrong. Germline CDR1 is SGHTA and CDR2 is FQGTGA. The CDR3 is made up of 15 amino acids. The CDR3 protein is CASTRGGRTSYEQYF. Here the CDR3 DNA reads TGTGCCAGCACCCGAGGAGGGAGAACATCCTACGAGCAGTACTTC.

The chain recombines TRBV5-1 with TRBJ1-1; the D gene is possibly TRBD1 (5 bases). Germline V gene sequence: CDR1 SGHRS, CDR2 YFSETQ. The CDR3 has 12 residues. Trimming removed 9 bases from V and 2 bases from J, with 11 bases in between. The CDR3 DNA reads as TGCGCCACGACAGACTCCAACACTGAAGCTTTCTTT. Residues: CATTDSNTEAFF.

A note on this clonotype: One end of the junction fails to match germline, which may point to a read error. This chain uses TRBV11-2 with TRBJ2-7; D may match TRBD1 or TRBD2 (5 bases each). CDR3 size: 13 residues. CDR1 is SGHAT, CDR2 FQNNGV, per germline. CDR3 coding DNA: TGTGCCAGCAGCTTGGGACGGTTGGGTGAGCAGAACTTC. Translation gives CASSLGRLGEQNF.

Note on this clonotype: A clone one base away is much larger, so this may be a read error. The conserved phenylalanine or tryptophan is not found at the CDR3 terminus, so this likely reflects a read error. The limits of the CDR3 on the DNA are not certain, so only TCRdb's listed CDR3 is given. The genes are TRBV7-5 and TRBJ2-1. TRBV7-5 is a documented pseudogene. The CDR3 comprises 19 residues, both ends counted. The CDR3 protein is CISVSEPPTPRDYGYTFGS.